One and the same sample provided the 18 T cell receptor beta chains below, sequenced in a study of blood T cell repertoires in COVID-19. Generated by immunoSEQ multiplex PCR, the TCRdb table keeps only in-frame clones and is missing some. The sample holds approximately 230,000 clones, less than 85% seen once. Sequenced input: peripheral blood. These receptors were obtained from a woman older than 75 with active or convalescent COVID-19.

V gene TRBV11-1 combines with J gene TRBJ1-1; D remains unclear. This CDR3 comprises 14 residues. V was shortened by 2 bases and J by 5 bases, with 12 bases between the two germline ends. Looked up from germline, CDR1 is SGHAT and CDR2 is FQDESV (reference sequence). The CDR3 here is CASSLNRGGTEAFF. Written as DNA, the CDR3 is TGTGCCAGCAGCTTAAATCGTGGAGGGACTGAAGCTTTCTTT.

J is TRBJ1-2 and V is TRBV5-1; D call uncertain. The V and J ends lost 4 bases and 0 bases respectively, with 10 bases between them. The CDR3 is 14 amino acids. Germline V gene lookup returns CDR1 SGHRS and CDR2 YFSETQ. The CDR3 region has the DNA TGCGCCAGCAGCACAGAGGGAGCTAACTATGGCTACACCTTC. It yields the protein CASSTEGANYGYTF.

The gene calls are TRBV5-4 and TRBJ1-1; 9 nucleotides line up with TRBD1. Germline V gene sequence: CDR1 SGHNT, CDR2 YYREEE (reference sequence). This CDR3 contains 15 residues. The ends lost 4 bases at V and 0 bases at J; junction bases unmatched: 4. CDR3 coding DNA: TGTGCCAGCAGCCCCGGGACAGGGATGAACACTGAAGCTTTCTTT. Translated: CASSPGTGMNTEAFF.

There are a few counts of this clone. The rearrangement joins TRBV14 to TRBJ1-2, with D perhaps matching TRBD1 (5 bases). Per the germline V gene, CDR1 is SGHDN and CDR2 is FVKESK. V lost 1 base, J lost 2 bases, and 11 bases lay in between. The CDR3 runs 15 residues. The DNA of the CDR3 is TGTGCCAGCAGCCAAGTTCAGGGAATCAACTATGGCTACACCTTC. It codes for CASSQVQGINYGYTF.

Many counts were recorded for this clone. The gene calls are TRBV5-1 and TRBJ1-2; D gene uncertain. The CDR3 is made up of 14 amino acids. V was cut by 9 bases and J by 0 bases, with 15 bases left in between. The germline gives CDR1 SGHRS, CDR2 YFSETQ. CDR3 sequence reads: CATGLDSPNYGYTF. The CDR3 coding sequence is TGCGCCACCGGGTTGGATTCTCCTAACTATGGCTACACCTTC.

The chain carries TRBV25-1 and TRBJ2-1; 16 positions match TRBD2. The germline gives CDR1 MGHDK, CDR2 SYGVNS. Unmatched junction bases numbered 4, after V lost 2 bases and J lost 3 bases. The CDR3 runs to 18 residues. CDR3 coding DNA: TGTGCCAGCAGTGAAGCGGGACTAGCGGGAGGGGTCTACAATGAGCAGTTCTTC. Its translation is CASSEAGLAGGVYNEQFF. Full variable domain (missing parts from reference TRBV25-1 and TRBJ2-1): EADIYQTPRYLVIGTGKKITLECSQTMGHDKMYWYQQDPGMELHLIHYSYGVNSTEKGDLSSESTVSRIRTEHFPLTLESARPSHTSQYLCASSEAGLAGGVYNEQFFGPGTRLTVL.

This clone was picked up a small number of times. The rearrangement uses TRBV10-3 and TRBJ1-2, with 9 positions matching TRBD1. After removal of 7 bases from V and 4 bases from J, the junction contained 7 bases not matched to a gene. This CDR3 is built from 14 residues. Per germline, CDR1 ENHRY and CDR2 SYGVKD. The CDR3 sequence is CAITPGQGPYGYTF. The CDR3 coding sequence is TGTGCCATCACTCCTGGACAGGGGCCCTATGGCTACACCTTC.

The J gene is TRBJ1-1, the V gene TRBV19, with TRBD1 matching over 7 bases. Germline lookup yields CDR1 LNHDA and CDR2 SQIVND (reference sequence). The length of the CDR3 is 13 residues. V lost 5 bases to trimming and J lost 4 bases; unmatched junction nucleotides: 4. In DNA form, the CDR3 reads TGTGCCAGTAGTCCACAGGGGCCCACTGAAGCTTTCTTT. It is translated as CASSPQGPTEAFF.

This clone was seen just once. The chain is built from TRBV12-5 and TRBJ1-2; a weak D match, TRBD1 (6 bases). The V gene lost 1 base and the J gene lost 8 bases, with 11 bases spanning the gap. The germline CDR1 and CDR2 sequences are LGHNT and FRNRAP. CDR3 length: 13 amino acids. The CDR3 region is CASGLEYRVGYTF. DNA of the CDR3: TGTGCTAGTGGTTTGGAATACAGGGTGGGCTACACCTTC.

This clone is a singleton in its sample. The V gene is TRBV7-2, the J gene TRBJ2-5; 8 bases are a match to TRBD1. Germline V CDR1 and CDR2: SGHTA, FQGNSA. Trimming removed 5 bases from V and 3 bases from J; junction bases left unmatched: 2. CDR3 length: 13 residues. The CDR3 here is CASSRDRKETQYF. DNA of the CDR3: TGTGCCAGCAGCCGGGACAGGAAAGAGACCCAGTACTTC.

The chain links TRBV3-1 (or the pseudogene TRBV3-2) to TRBJ1-2; tentatively, D is TRBD1 (6 bases). This CDR3 contains 15 residues. Trimming removed 4 bases from V and 5 bases from J, with 17 bases in between. Germline CDR1 LGHDT, CDR2 YNNKEL (reference sequence). The CDR3 protein is CASSPPRTGPYGYTF. CDR3 DNA sequence: TGTGCCAGCAGCCCCCCGCGAACAGGGCCGTATGGCTACACCTTC.

The rearrangement uses TRBV3-1 (or the pseudogene TRBV3-2) and TRBJ1-3, with 10 bases that match TRBD1. V trimming: 4 bases; J trimming: 3 bases; junction bases outside the gene matches: 15. CDR1 and CDR2 (germline): LGHDT, YNNKEL (reference sequence). The CDR3 consists of 19 residues. The CDR3 sequence: CASSPRQGAKWSSGNTIYF. CDR3 sequence (DNA): TGTGCCAGCAGCCCCCGACAGGGGGCGAAATGGTCCAGTGGAAACACCATATATTTT.

This clone was recorded once. CDR3 protein: CASSYLSTSSYNEQFF. In nucleotides, the CDR3 is TGCGCCAGCAGCTATCTTTCCACTAGCTCCTACAATGAGCAGTTCTTC. The chain employs TRBV5-1 and TRBJ2-1; D may be TRBD2 (5 bases). Trimming removed 3 bases from V and 0 bases from J, with 13 bases in between. Germline CDR1 reads SGHRS; CDR2 reads YFSETQ. The CDR3 runs to 16 residues.

This sequence joins TRBV7-2 and TRBJ2-3, with TRBD1 identical over 9 bases. The CDR3 runs 16 residues. After removal of 5 bases from V and 6 bases from J, the junction contained 12 bases not matched to a gene. CDR1 and CDR2 from the germline V gene are SGHTA and FQGNSA. The chain's CDR3 is CASSPQGARTLDTQYF. CDR3 DNA sequence: TGTGCCAGCAGCCCACAGGGGGCCAGAACTCTCGATACGCAGTATTTT.

This clone has more than one count but fewer than ten. The chain links TRBV29-1 to TRBJ1-2; the D is unclear. V was trimmed by 4 bases and J by 4 bases, leaving 7 bases between them. The CDR3 is 11 residues long. The germline CDR1 and CDR2 sequences are SQVTM and ANQGSEA. The CDR3, as DNA: TGCAGCGTTGCACCCGGCTATGGCTACACCTTC. The encoded protein is CSVAPGYGYTF.

The gene calls are TRBV19 and TRBJ2-7; possible D gene TRBD2, 5 bases. The CDR3 extends over 14 amino acids. The germline V and J ends were trimmed by 0 bases and 0 bases, with 6 bases remaining between them. Germline assignment: CDR1 LNHDA and CDR2 SQIVND (reference sequence). The chain's CDR3 is CASSIDGSSYEQYF. Written as DNA, the CDR3 is TGTGCCAGTAGTATAGATGGGAGCTCCTACGAGCAGTACTTC.

This rearrangement joins TRBV19 to TRBJ1-5; 8 positions match TRBD1. Trimming cost V 3 bases and J 6 bases; bases outside gene matches: 7. Germline V gene sequence: CDR1 LNHDA, CDR2 SQIVND (reference sequence). CDR3 length: 15 residues. In DNA form, the CDR3 reads TGTGCCAGTAGTATGTTAGGCCAGGGGGCTCAGCCCCAGCATTTT. This sequence encodes CASSMLGQGAQPQHF.

This chain links TRBV5-1 with TRBJ1-3, with 8 nucleotides matching TRBD1. Germline V gives CDR1 SGHRS, CDR2 YFSETQ. V was pared by 3 bases and J by 0 bases, with 5 bases of the junction left unmatched. The CDR3 extends over 16 amino acids. CDR3 loop: CASSSDRVNSGNTIYF. The CDR3 region has the DNA TGCGCCAGCAGCTCGGACAGGGTAAACTCTGGAAACACCATATATTTT.